The T cell receptor (beta chain) under discussion was sequenced for a study of cytomegalovirus exposure and HLA in healthy donors. About the research overall: The study placed 70% to 85% of its approximately 380 genotyped donors in the Caucasian-associated ancestry cluster. Broader study findings: Later, an analysis found that common viral pathogens appeared to be linked with several of the most significant clusters.

With 4 bases removed from V and 0 bases from J, the gap between germline ends came to 7 bases. The CDR3 is made up of 13 amino acids. Germline CDR1 SQVTM, CDR2 ANQGSEA. As concerns this clone: What it binds is unknown.

The PCR ran on 60 Vbeta and 13 Jbeta primers. Measured with immunoSEQ multiplex PCR; TCRdb has only the in-frame clones, and not every one. This table lists under 250,000 clones. This TCR was sampled from a girl aged 2 to 10 in good health and CMV-seropositive. Sequenced: PBMCs. This sequence joins TRBV29-1 and TRBJ2-1; D is perhaps TRBD1 (6 bases). CDR3 DNA sequence: TGCAGCGTTGCAGGGGTCTCCTACAATGAGCAGTTCTTC. Protein: CSVAGVSYNEQFF.